These 9 T cell receptor beta chains were all obtained from the same sample, sequenced in a study of cytotoxic CD8 clonotypes in ibrutinib-treated CLL. Generated by immunoSEQ multiplex PCR, the TCRdb table keeps only in-frame clones and is missing some. The sample lists over 45,000 clones; 50% to 60% were seen once. The starting material was PBMCs, obtained at disease progression, from a patient treated with ibrutinib. Every receptor here comes from a human donor with chronic lymphocytic leukemia.

The chain links TRBV6-1 to TRBJ2-5; D not certain. The CDR3 is made up of 12 amino acids. Germline CDR1 is MNHNS and CDR2 is SASEGT. Trimming pared 9 bases from V and 5 bases from J, leaving 13 bases between. CDR3 in amino acids: CASSLRRETQYF. CDR3 DNA: TGTGCCAGTTCCCTTCGCAGGGAGACCCAGTACTTC.

This clone was seen a handful of times. The gene calls are TRBV30 and TRBJ2-5; 10 nucleotides match TRBD1. The CDR3 spans 13 residues. Germline V lookup: CDR1 GTSNPN, CDR2 SVGIG (reference sequence). J gave up 5 bases and V 4 bases, and 4 bases lay outside the gene matches. CDR3 sequence: CAWIVTGGETQYF. The CDR3 DNA reads as TGTGCCTGGATCGTGACAGGGGGCGAGACCCAGTACTTC.

CDR3 coding DNA: TGCGCCAGCAGCACCGCGGGGGGCTTTTCCTACGAGCAGTACTTC. Translated, it gives CASSTAGGFSYEQYF. This rearrangement joins TRBV5-1 to TRBJ2-7, with 8 bases aligning to TRBD2. Germline V gene sequence: CDR1 SGHRS, CDR2 YFSETQ. This CDR3 spans 15 amino acids. Germline trimming cut 4 bases from V and 1 base from J; bases unmatched to any gene: 7.

The CDR3 bases are TGTGCCAGCAGCCGTTTTAACGACAGGGATGAAGCTTTCTTT. Residues: CASSRFNDRDEAFF. The chain couples TRBV5-6 to TRBJ1-1, with TRBD1 matching over 7 bases. Germline CDR1 reads SGHDT; CDR2 reads YYEEEE. The V and J ends lost 4 bases and 7 bases, in that order; junction bases with no gene match: 10. This CDR3 comprises 14 residues.

V gene TRBV21-1 combines with J gene TRBJ1-1; the table's D call TRBD1 went unverified against the DNA. TRBV21-1 is a known pseudogene. CDR3 length equals 15 residues. CDR3 DNA sequence: TGTGCCAGCAGCAAAGGCGACACTTTTAACACTGAAGCTTTCTTT. It specifies CASSKGDTFNTEAFF.

This clone has a handful of counts. This chain links TRBV19 with TRBJ1-2; D might be TRBD1 (6 bases). The germline V gene has CDR1 LNHDA and CDR2 SQIVND (reference sequence). Trimming removed 0 bases from V and 8 bases from J, with 16 bases in between. The CDR3 is made up of 15 amino acids. CDR3 residues: CASSIDPEGTRGYTF. The CDR3, as DNA: TGTGCCAGTAGTATAGACCCCGAGGGGACAAGGGGCTACACCTTC.

A few counts support this clone. V is TRBV4-1 and J is TRBJ2-7; D possibly uses TRBD1 or TRBD2 (5 bases each). This CDR3 is built from 17 residues. From germline, CDR1 is MGHRA and CDR2 YSYEKL. Trimming removed 0 bases at V and 2 bases at J, with 17 bases between. CDR3: CASSQENRGGGTYEQYF. For the CDR3, the DNA is TGCGCCAGCAGCCAAGAAAACCGGGGCGGAGGAACCTACGAGCAGTACTTC.

The gene calls are TRBV7-6 and TRBJ2-1, with 7 positions matching TRBD2. The CDR3 spans 14 residues. The V segment lost 5 bases and the J segment 8 bases; nucleotides outside the gene matches: 9. Germline CDR1 reads SGHVS; CDR2 reads FNYEAQ. CDR3 region: CASSQPGGTDEQFF. CDR3 in DNA: TGTGCCAGCAGCCAACCGGGGGGAACGGATGAGCAGTTCTTC.

The chain combines TRBV6-5 with TRBJ1-1; 7 bases match TRBD1. The length of the CDR3 is 14 residues. After removal of 4 bases from V and 1 base from J, the junction contained 3 bases not matched to a gene. From germline, CDR1 is MNHEY and CDR2 SVGAGI. The CDR3 reads CASSSGQSNTEAFF. The CDR3 DNA reads TGTGCCAGCAGTTCGGGACAGTCGAACACTGAAGCTTTCTTT.